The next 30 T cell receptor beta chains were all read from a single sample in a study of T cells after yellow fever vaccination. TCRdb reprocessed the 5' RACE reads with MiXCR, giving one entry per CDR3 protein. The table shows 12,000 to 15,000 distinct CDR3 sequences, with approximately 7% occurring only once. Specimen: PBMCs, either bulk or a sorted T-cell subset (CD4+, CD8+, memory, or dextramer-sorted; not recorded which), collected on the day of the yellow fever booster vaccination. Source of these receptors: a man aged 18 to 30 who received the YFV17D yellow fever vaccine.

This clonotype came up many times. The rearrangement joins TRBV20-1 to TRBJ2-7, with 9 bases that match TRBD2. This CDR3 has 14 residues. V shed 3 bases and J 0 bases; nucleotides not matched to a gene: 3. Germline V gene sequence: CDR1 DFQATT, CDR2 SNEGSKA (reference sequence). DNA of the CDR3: TGCAGTGCTAGCTCTAGCGGGGTCTCCTACGAGCAGTACTTC. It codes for CSASSSGVSYEQYF.

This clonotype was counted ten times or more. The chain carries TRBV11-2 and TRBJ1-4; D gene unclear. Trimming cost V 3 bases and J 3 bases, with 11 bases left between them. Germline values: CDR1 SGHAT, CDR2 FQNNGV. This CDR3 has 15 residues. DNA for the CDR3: TGTGCCAGCAGCTTGCAGGTTGGGGCTAATGAAAAACTGTTTTTT. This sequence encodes CASSLQVGANEKLFF.

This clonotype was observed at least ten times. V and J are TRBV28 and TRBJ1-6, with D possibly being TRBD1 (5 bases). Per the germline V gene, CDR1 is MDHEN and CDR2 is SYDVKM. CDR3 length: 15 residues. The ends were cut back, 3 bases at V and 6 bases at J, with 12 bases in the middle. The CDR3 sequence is CASSFPGLTNSPLHF. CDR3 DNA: TGTGCCAGCAGTTTTCCGGGACTTACTAATTCACCCCTCCACTTT.

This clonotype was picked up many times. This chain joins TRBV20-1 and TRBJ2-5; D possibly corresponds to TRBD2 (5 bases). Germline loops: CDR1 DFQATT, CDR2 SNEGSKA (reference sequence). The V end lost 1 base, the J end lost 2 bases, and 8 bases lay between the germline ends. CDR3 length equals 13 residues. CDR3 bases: TGCAGTGCTAGAGTGCGGGCACAAGAGACCCAGTACTTC. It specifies CSARVRAQETQYF.

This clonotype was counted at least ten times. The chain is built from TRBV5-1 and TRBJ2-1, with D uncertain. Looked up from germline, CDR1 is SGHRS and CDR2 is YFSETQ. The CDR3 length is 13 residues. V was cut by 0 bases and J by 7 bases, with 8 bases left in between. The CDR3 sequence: CASSLDYLNEQFF. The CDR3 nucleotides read TGCGCCAGCAGCTTGGATTACCTGAATGAGCAGTTCTTC.

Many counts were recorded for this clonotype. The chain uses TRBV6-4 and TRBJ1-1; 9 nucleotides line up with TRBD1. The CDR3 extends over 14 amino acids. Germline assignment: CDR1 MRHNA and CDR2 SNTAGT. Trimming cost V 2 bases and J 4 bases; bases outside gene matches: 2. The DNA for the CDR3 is TGTGCCAGCAGTGACACGGACAGGGGCACTGAAGCTTTCTTT. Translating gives CASSDTDRGTEAFF.

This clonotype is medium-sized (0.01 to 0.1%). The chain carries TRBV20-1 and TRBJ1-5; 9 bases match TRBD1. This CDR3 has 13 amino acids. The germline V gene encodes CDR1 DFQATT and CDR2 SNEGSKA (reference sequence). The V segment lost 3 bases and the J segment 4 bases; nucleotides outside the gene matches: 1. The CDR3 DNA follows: TGCAGTGCTAGGGGACAGGGAAATCAGCCCCAGCATTTT. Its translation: CSARGQGNQPQHF.

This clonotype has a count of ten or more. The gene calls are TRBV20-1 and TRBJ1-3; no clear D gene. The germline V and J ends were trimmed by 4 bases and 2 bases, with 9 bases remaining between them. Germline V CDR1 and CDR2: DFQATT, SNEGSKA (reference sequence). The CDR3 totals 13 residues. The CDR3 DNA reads TGCAGTGCTAAGAGGTCAGCTGGAAACACCATATATTTT. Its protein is CSAKRSAGNTIYF.

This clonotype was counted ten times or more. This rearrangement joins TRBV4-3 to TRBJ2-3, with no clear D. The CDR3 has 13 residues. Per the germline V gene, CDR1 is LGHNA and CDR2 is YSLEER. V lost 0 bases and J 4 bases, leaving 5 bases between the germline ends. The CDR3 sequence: CASSQERADTQYF. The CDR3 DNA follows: TGCGCCAGCAGCCAAGAAAGGGCAGATACGCAGTATTTT.

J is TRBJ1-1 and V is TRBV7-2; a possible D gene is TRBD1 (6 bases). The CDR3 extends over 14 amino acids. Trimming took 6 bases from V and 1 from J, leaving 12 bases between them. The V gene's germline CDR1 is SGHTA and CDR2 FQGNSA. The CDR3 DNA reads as TGTGCCAGCAGTCCCACCAGGGGGAACACTGAAGCTTTCTTT. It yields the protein CASSPTRGNTEAFF.

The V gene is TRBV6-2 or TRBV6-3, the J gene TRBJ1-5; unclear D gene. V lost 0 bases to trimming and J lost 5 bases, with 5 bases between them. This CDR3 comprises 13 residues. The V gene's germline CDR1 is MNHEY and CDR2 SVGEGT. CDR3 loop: CASSYSTYQPQHF. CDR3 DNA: TGTGCCAGCAGTTACTCCACCTATCAGCCCCAGCATTTT.

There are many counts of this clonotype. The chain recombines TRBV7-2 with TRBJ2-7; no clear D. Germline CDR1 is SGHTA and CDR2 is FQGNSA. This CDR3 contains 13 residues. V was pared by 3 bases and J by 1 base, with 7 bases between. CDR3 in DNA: TGTGCCAGCAGCTTTACCTCATCCTACGAGCAGTACGTC. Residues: CASSFTSSYEQYV.

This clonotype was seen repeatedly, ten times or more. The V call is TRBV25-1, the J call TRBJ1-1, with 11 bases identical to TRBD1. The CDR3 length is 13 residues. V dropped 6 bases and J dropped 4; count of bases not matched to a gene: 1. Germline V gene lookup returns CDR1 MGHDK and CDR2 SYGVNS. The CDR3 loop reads CASRGTGGTEAFF. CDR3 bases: TGTGCCAGCAGGGGGACAGGGGGCACTGAAGCTTTCTTT.

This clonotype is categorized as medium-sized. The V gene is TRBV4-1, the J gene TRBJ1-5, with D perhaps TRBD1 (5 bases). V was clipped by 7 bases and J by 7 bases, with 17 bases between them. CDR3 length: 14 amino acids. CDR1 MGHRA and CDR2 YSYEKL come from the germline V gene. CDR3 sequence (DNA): TGCGCCAGCACTCAGGGCCCTTCCAGGCAGCCCCAGCATTTT. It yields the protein CASTQGPSRQPQHF.

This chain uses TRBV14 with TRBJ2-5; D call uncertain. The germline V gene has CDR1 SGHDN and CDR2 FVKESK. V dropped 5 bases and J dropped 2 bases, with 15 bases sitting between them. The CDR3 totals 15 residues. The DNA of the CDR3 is TGTGCCAGCAGCGAATTAACTGGGCGTCAAGAGACCCAGTACTTC. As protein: CASSELTGRQETQYF.

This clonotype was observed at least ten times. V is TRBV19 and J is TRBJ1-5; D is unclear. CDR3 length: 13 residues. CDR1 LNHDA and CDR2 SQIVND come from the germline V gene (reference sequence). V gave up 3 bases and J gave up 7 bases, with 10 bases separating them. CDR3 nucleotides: TGTGCCAGTAGTATCGAGGTTTTCCAGCCCCAGCATTTT. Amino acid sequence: CASSIEVFQPQHF. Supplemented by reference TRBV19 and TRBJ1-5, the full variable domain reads DGGITQSPKYLFRKEGQNVTLSCEQNLNHDAMYWYRQDPGQGLRLIYYSQIVNDFQKGDIAEGYSVSREKKESFPLTVTSAQKNPTAFYLCASSIEVFQPQHFGDGTRLSIL.

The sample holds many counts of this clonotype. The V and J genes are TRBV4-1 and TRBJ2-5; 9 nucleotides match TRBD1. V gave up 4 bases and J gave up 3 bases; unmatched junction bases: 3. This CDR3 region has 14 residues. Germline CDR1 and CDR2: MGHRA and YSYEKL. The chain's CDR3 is CASSRGQGEETQYF. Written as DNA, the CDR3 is TGCGCCAGCAGCCGGGGACAGGGAGAAGAGACCCAGTACTTC.

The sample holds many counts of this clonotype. This chain's CDR3 is CASSLGPGAKTQYF. As DNA, the CDR3 is TGTGCCAGCAGCTTAGGTCCGGGGGCGAAGACCCAGTACTTC. The J gene is TRBJ2-5, the V gene TRBV7-9, with D perhaps given as TRBD1 or TRBD2 (6 bases each). The germline V gene encodes CDR1 SEHNR and CDR2 FQNEAQ (reference sequence). CDR3 length: 14 amino acids. Trimming took off 1 base at V and 6 bases at J, with 12 bases between the two ends.

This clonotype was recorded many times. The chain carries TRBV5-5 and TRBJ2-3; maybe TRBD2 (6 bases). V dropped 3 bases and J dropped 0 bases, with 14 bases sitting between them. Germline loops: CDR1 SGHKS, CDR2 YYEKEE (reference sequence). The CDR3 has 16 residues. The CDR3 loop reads CASSSGLGTSTDTQYF. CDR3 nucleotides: TGTGCCAGCAGCTCCGGTCTGGGGACTAGCACAGATACGCAGTATTTT.

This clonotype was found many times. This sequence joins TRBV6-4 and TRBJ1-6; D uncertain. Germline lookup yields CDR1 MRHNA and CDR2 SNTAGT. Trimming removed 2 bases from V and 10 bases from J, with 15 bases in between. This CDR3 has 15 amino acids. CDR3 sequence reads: CASSDRADLGSPLHF. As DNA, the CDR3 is TGTGCCAGCAGTGACCGGGCTGACTTAGGCTCACCCCTCCACTTT.

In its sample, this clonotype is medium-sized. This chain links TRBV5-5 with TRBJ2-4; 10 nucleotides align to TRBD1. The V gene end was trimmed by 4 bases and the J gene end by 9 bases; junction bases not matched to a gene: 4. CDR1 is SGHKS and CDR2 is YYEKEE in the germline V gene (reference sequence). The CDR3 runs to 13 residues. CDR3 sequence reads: CASSGTGEGIQYF. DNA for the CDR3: TGTGCCAGCAGCGGGACAGGGGAGGGCATTCAGTACTTC. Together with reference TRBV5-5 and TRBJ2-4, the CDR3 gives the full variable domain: DAGVTQSPTHLIKTRGQQVTLRCSPISGHKSVSWYQQVLGQGPQFIFQYYEKEERGRGNFPDRFSARQFPNYSSELNVNALLLGDSALYLCASSGTGEGIQYFGAGTRLSVL.

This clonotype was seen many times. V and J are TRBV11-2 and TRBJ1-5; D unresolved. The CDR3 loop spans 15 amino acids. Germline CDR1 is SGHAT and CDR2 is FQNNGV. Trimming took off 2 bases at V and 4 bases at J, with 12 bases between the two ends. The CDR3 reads CASSLNRERNQPQHF. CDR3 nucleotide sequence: TGTGCCAGCAGCTTAAACCGGGAGAGAAATCAGCCCCAGCATTTT.

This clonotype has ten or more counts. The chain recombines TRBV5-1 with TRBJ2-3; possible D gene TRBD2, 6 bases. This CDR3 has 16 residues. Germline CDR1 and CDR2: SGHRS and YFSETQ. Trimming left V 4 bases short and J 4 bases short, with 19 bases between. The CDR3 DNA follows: TGCGCCAGCAGCCTCTCCCCATCCGGGGGATCAGATACGCAGTATTTT. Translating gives CASSLSPSGGSDTQYF.

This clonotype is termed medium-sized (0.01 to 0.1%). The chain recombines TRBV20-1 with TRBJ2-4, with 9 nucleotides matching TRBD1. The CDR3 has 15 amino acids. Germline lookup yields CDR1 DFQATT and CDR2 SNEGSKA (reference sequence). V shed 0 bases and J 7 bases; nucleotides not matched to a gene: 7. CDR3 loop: CSARDWGQGMNIQYF. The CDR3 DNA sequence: TGCAGTGCTAGAGATTGGGGACAGGGTATGAACATTCAGTACTTC.

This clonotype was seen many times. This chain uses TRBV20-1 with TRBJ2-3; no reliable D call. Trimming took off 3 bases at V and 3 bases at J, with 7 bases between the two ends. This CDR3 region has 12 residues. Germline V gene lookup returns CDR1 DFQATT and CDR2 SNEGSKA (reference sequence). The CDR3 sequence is CSASYETDTQYF. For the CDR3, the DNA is TGCAGTGCTAGTTACGAGACAGATACGCAGTATTTT.

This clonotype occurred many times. This CDR3 reads CASSALGRGGQETQYF. CDR3 nucleotide sequence: TGTGCCAGCAGTGCCCTAGGACGGGGGGGCCAAGAGACCCAGTACTTC. The chain joins TRBV6-5 to TRBJ2-5; 8 positions agree with TRBD2. The CDR3 runs to 16 residues. Germline-derived CDR1 and CDR2 are MNHEY and SVGAGI. V trimming: 5 bases; J trimming: 1 base; junction bases outside the gene matches: 9.

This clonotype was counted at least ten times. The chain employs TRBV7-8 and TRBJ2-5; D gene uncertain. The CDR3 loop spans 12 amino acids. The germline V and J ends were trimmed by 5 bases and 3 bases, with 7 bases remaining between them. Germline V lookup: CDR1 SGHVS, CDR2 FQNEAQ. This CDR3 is CASSGLEETQYF. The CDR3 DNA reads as TGTGCCAGCAGCGGGCTAGAAGAGACCCAGTACTTC. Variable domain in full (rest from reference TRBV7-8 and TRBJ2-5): GAGVSQSPRYKVAKRGQDVALRCDPISGHVSLFWYQQALGQGPEFLTYFQNEAQLDKSGLPSDRFFAERPEGSVSTLKIQRTQQEDSAVYLCASSGLEETQYFGPGTRLLVL.

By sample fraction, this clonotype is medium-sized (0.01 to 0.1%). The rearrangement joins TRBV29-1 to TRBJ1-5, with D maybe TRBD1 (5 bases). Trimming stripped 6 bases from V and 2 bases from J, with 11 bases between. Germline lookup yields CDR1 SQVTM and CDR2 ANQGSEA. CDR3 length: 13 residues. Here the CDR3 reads CSVAGRGNQPQHF. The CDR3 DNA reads TGCAGCGTGGCGGGCAGGGGCAATCAGCCCCAGCATTTT.

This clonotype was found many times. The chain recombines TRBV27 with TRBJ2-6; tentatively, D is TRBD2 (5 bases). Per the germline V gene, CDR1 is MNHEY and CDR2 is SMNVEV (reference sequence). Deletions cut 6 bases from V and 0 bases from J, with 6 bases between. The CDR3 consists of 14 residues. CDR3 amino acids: CASSLASGANVLTF. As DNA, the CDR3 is TGTGCCAGCAGCCTAGCCTCTGGGGCCAACGTCCTGACTTTC. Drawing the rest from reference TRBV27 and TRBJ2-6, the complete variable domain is EAQVTQNPRYLITVTGKKLTVTCSQNMNHEYMSWYRQDPGLGLRQIYYSMNVEVTDKGDVPEGYKVSRKEKRNFPLILESPSPNQTSLYFCASSLASGANVLTFGAGSRLTVL.

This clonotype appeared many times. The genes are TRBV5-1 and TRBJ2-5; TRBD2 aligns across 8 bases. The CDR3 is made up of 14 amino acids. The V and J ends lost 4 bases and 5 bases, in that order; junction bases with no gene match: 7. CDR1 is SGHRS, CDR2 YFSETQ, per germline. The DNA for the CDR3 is TGCGCCAGCAGCGCAAGCGGGAGTCGGGAGACCCAGTACTTC. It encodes CASSASGSRETQYF.